Listed below are T cell receptor beta chains from one sample, sequenced in a study of blood T cell repertoires in COVID-19. Sequenced by immunoSEQ multiplex PCR; TCRdb stores in-frame clones only, minus some. The data show over 200,000 clones, about 85% seen once. The sample comprised PBMCs or T cells enriched from blood (not recorded which). All receptors derive from a man aged 35 to 55 who had recovered from COVID-19. The CDR3 runs from the conserved cysteine through the conserved F or W. A D gene is named only where the DNA matches it firmly. Some rows mark clone size as missing; the rest say once, few, many or name a class of expanded clone.

J gene: TRBJ2-5
D gene: TRBD2
V gene: TRBV28
clone size: .
CDR3 length: 16
CDR3 protein: CASSKTSGRAGETQYF
CDR3 DNA: TGTGCCAGCAGTAAGACTAGCGGGAGGGCTGGGGAGACCCAGTACTTC

J gene: TRBJ2-2
D gene: TRBD2
V gene: TRBV2
clone size: .
CDR3 length: 17
CDR3 protein: CASSEGLAGVNTGELFF
CDR3 DNA: TGTGCCAGCAGTGAGGGGCTAGCGGGAGTAAACACCGGGGAGCTGTTTTTT

J gene: TRBJ2-7
D gene: .
V gene: TRBV5-5
clone size: .
CDR3 length: 14
CDR3 protein: CASSLGQGNYEQYF
CDR3 DNA: TGTGCCAGCAGCTTGGGGCAGGGGAACTACGAGCAGTACTTC

J gene: TRBJ1-5
D gene: .
V gene: TRBV19
clone size: .
CDR3 length: 13
CDR3 protein: CATSATDNQPQHF
CDR3 DNA: TGTGCCACTTCAGCGACGGACAATCAGCCCCAGCATTTT

J gene: TRBJ1-5
D gene: TRBD1
V gene: TRBV10-1
clone size: .
CDR3 length: 15
CDR3 protein: CASIKDRISNQPQHF
CDR3 DNA: TGCGCCAGCATTAAGGACAGGATTAGCAATCAGCCCCAGCATTTT

J gene: TRBJ1-5
D gene: .
V gene: TRBV28
clone size: .
CDR3 length: 15
CDR3 protein: CASSSPGREGQPQHF
CDR3 DNA: TGTGCCAGCAGTTCCCCCGGCAGGGAGGGTCAGCCCCAGCATTTT

J gene: TRBJ1-6
D gene: TRBD1
V gene: TRBV3-1/TRBV3-2
clone size: few
CDR3 length: 15
CDR3 protein: CASSLGQGARSPLHF
CDR3 DNA: TGTGCCAGCAGCCTTGGACAGGGGGCAAGGTCACCCCTCCACTTT

J gene: TRBJ1-6
D gene: TRBD1
V gene: TRBV28
clone size: .
CDR3 length: 20
CDR3 protein: CASSPFPKTGATPYNSPLHF
CDR3 DNA: TGTGCCAGCAGTCCCTTCCCCAAAACAGGGGCAACTCCGTATAATTCACCCCTCCACTTT

J gene: TRBJ1-2
D gene: TRBD1
V gene: TRBV27
clone size: few
CDR3 length: 15
CDR3 protein: CASSLGQGGLAGYTF
CDR3 DNA: TGTGCCAGCAGTCTAGGACAGGGGGGATTAGCTGGCTACACCTTC

J gene: TRBJ2-7
D gene: .
V gene: TRBV10-3
clone size: .
CDR3 length: 15
CDR3 protein: CAISERRDRPYEQYF
CDR3 DNA: TGTGCCATCAGTGAAAGGCGGGACAGACCCTACGAGCAGTACTTC

J gene: TRBJ2-1
D gene: TRBD2
V gene: TRBV19
clone size: .
CDR3 length: 15
CDR3 protein: CASSTGTSGNNEQFF
CDR3 DNA: TGTGCCAGTTCTACTGGGACTAGCGGGAATAATGAGCAGTTCTTC

J gene: TRBJ1-1
D gene: .
V gene: TRBV7-8
clone size: .
CDR3 length: 18
CDR3 protein: CASSQLVSRGGLGTEAFF
CDR3 DNA: TGTGCCAGCAGCCAACTTGTGAGTCGCGGGGGATTGGGCACTGAAGCTTTCTTT

J gene: TRBJ1-1
D gene: .
V gene: TRBV10-1
clone size: .
CDR3 length: 13
CDR3 protein: CASSVGGKTEAFF
CDR3 DNA: TGCGCCAGCAGTGTAGGAGGGAAGACTGAAGCTTTCTTT

J gene: TRBJ2-7
D gene: TRBD1
V gene: TRBV10-3
clone size: few
CDR3 length: 16
CDR3 protein: CAISDPPGQTTYEQYF
CDR3 DNA: TGTGCCATCAGCGACCCTCCGGGACAGACAACCTACGAGCAGTACTTC

J gene: TRBJ2-1
D gene: TRBD1
V gene: TRBV11-2
clone size: .
CDR3 length: 14
CDR3 protein: CASSLDRQGHEQFF
CDR3 DNA: TGTGCCAGCAGCTTAGATCGACAGGGCCATGAGCAGTTCTTC

J gene: TRBJ1-4
D gene: .
V gene: TRBV6-4
clone size: .
CDR3 length: 13
CDR3 protein: CAVRGWGNQKLFF
CDR3 DNA: TGTGCAGTGCGGGGCTGGGGAAATCAAAAACTGTTTTTT

J gene: TRBJ2-2
D gene: TRBD2
V gene: TRBV19
clone size: .
CDR3 length: 17
CDR3 protein: CASRTTGSGLGTGELFF
CDR3 DNA: TGTGCCAGTAGAACGACTGGTAGCGGGCTGGGGACCGGGGAGCTGTTTTTT

J gene: TRBJ2-7
D gene: TRBD2
V gene: TRBV5-1
clone size: .
CDR3 length: 15
CDR3 protein: CASSWGAGGPYEQYF
CDR3 DNA: TGCGCCAGCAGCTGGGGGGCGGGAGGGCCGTACGAGCAGTACTTC

J gene: TRBJ1-2
D gene: TRBD1
V gene: TRBV12-3/TRBV12-4
clone size: .
CDR3 length: 13
CDR3 protein: CASTSTGGYGYTF
CDR3 DNA: TGTGCCAGCACTTCGACAGGGGGTTATGGCTACACCTTC

J gene: TRBJ2-1
D gene: TRBD2
V gene: TRBV7-9
clone size: .
CDR3 length: 13
CDR3 protein: CASSLSLAAEQFF
CDR3 DNA: TGTGCCAGCAGCTTATCCCTAGCGGCTGAGCAGTTCTTC

J gene: TRBJ1-2
D gene: TRBD1
V gene: TRBV7-2
clone size: .
CDR3 length: 13
CDR3 protein: CASSLGDRGGYTF
CDR3 DNA: TGTGCCAGCAGCTTAGGGGACAGAGGGGGCTACACCTTC